This TCR beta chain was recorded in a study of blood T cell repertoires in COVID-19. Turning to the study itself: Acute and convalescent COVID-19 specimens originated in the United States, Italy and Spain. PBMCs, B-cell-depleted T cells, or T cells provided the cDNA or gDNA that made up the material.

This CDR3 is built from 14 residues. CDR1 and CDR2 (germline): LNHDA, SQIVND (reference sequence). The J segment lost 7 bases and the V segment lost 2 bases, leaving 6 bases of the junction unmatched. Repertoires were generated with immunoSEQ multiplex PCR, while TCRdb's copy carries only in-frame clones and drops some. The sample includes some 220,000 clones, more than 80% of them seen just once. The age range of participants was about 18 to 89 years, with residence in under 25 US areas. Sequenced material: PBMCs or T cells enriched from blood (not recorded which). This clonotype was obtained from a woman aged 18 to 35 in a cohort exposed to, infected with or recovered from COVID-19 (not recorded which). This chain joins TRBV19 and TRBJ1-2, with 8 bases identical to TRBD1. CDR3 sequence: CASSIQGAVGGYTF. Written as DNA, the CDR3 is TGTGCCAGTAGTATACAGGGGGCGGTAGGTGGCTACACCTTC.